These 4 T cell receptor beta chains came from one sample sequenced in a study of T-cell memory formation after mild COVID-19. TCRdb re-called the 5' RACE reads with MiXCR, one entry per CDR3 protein. Among around 90,000 distinct CDR3 sequences listed, about 13% were seen once. Sequenced sample: PBMCs or a T cell subset sorted from them (not recorded which). These receptors came from an adult woman who had mild COVID-19 (a few samples of this study predate the infection). Cell type and time point are not known.

The table lists this clonotype with a few counts. The rearrangement joins TRBV7-6 to TRBJ2-7; D uncertain. V lost 5 bases and J 3 bases, leaving 14 bases between the germline ends. In germline, CDR1 is SGHVS, CDR2 FNYEAQ. The CDR3 covers 14 residues. The CDR3 region is CASSPLEGGYEQYF. The CDR3 DNA is TGTGCCAGCAGCCCCCTTGAAGGCGGCTACGAGCAGTACTTC.

CDR3 in amino acids: CSARDRGNEQFF. The CDR3 nucleotides read TGCAGTGCTAGAGATCGGGGAAATGAGCAGTTCTTC. The rearrangement joins TRBV20-1 to TRBJ2-1, with D possibly matching TRBD2 (5 bases). Looked up from germline, CDR1 is DFQATT and CDR2 is SNEGSKA (reference sequence). V shed 0 bases and J shed 7 bases, with 7 bases lying between them. The CDR3 extends over 12 amino acids.

The chain links TRBV7-9 to TRBJ2-1; D may correspond to TRBD1 or TRBD2 (5 bases each). Germline V CDR1 and CDR2: SEHNR, FQNEAQ (reference sequence). V was clipped by 1 base and J by 0 bases, with 10 bases between them. The CDR3 contains 16 residues. The CDR3 loop reads CASSLGGTSSYNEQFF. The CDR3 DNA reads as TGTGCCAGCAGCTTAGGGGGGACGAGCTCCTACAATGAGCAGTTCTTC. Full variable domain (missing parts from reference TRBV7-9 and TRBJ2-1): DTGVSQNPRHKITKRGQNVTFRCDPISEHNRLYWYRQTLGQGPEFLTYFQNEAQLEKSRLLSDRFSAERPKGSFSTLEIQRTEQGDSAMYLCASSLGGTSSYNEQFFGPGTRLTVL.

The J gene is TRBJ2-6, the V gene TRBV7-9; 11 bases match TRBD1. Germline V gene sequence: CDR1 SEHNR, CDR2 FQNEAQ (reference sequence). The CDR3 runs 17 residues. Trimming cost V 5 bases and J 2 bases; bases outside gene matches: 5. This chain's CDR3 is CASSPGQGAPGANVLTF. The CDR3 DNA follows: TGTGCCAGCAGCCCAGGACAGGGGGCCCCTGGGGCCAACGTCCTGACTTTC.